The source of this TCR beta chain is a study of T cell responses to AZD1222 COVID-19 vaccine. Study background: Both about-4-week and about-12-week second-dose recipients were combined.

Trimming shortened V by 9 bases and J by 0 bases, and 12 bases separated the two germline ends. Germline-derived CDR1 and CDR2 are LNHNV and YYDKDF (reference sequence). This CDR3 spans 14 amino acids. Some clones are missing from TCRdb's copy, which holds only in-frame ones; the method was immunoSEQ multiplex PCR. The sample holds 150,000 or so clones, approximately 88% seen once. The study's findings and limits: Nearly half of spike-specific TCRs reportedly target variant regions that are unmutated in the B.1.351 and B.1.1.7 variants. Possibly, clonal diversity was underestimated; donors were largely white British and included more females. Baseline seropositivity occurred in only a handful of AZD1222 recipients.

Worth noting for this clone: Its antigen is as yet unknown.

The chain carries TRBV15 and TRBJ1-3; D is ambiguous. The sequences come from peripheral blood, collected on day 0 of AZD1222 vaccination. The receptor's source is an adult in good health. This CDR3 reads CATKSWFSGNTIYF. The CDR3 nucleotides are TGTGCCACAAAGAGTTGGTTCTCTGGAAACACCATATATTTT.